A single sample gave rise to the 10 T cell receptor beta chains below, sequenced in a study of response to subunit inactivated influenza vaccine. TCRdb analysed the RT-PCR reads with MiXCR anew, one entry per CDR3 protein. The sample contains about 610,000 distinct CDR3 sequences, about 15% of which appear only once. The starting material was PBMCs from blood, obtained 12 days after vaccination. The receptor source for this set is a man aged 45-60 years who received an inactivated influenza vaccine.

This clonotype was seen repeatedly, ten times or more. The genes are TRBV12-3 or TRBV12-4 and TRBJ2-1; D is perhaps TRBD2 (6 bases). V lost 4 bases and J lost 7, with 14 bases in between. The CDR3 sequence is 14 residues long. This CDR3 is CASSYGGGRNEQFF. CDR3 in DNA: TGTGCCAGCAGTTATGGTGGGGGGAGAAATGAGCAGTTCTTC.

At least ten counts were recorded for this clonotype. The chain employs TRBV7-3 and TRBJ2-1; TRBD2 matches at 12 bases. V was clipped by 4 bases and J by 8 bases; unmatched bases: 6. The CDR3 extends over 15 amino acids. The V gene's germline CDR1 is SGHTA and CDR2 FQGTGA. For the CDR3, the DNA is TGTGCCAGCAGCTCCCTAGCGGGAGGGCCCTATGAGCAGTTCTTC. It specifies CASSSLAGGPYEQFF.

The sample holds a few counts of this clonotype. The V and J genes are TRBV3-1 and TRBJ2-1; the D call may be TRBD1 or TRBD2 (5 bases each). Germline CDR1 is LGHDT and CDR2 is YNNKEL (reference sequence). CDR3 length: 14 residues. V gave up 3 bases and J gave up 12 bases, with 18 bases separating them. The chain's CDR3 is CASSQSSGPRVQFF. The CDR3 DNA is TGTGCCAGCAGCCAGAGCTCGGGACCTCGCGTGCAGTTCTTC.

The CDR3 DNA reads TGTGCCAGCATAGTAAGCTCCTCGTCAGCTACGCAGTATTTT. This sequence encodes CASIVSSSSATQYF. This chain uses TRBV12-3 or TRBV12-4 with TRBJ2-3; D not resolved. The CDR3 sequence is 14 residues long. The V end was cut by 7 bases, the J end by 8 bases, with 19 bases between.

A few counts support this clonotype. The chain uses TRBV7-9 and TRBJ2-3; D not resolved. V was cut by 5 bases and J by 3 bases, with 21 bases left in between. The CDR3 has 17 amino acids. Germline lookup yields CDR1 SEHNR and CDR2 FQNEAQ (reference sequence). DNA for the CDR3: TGTGCCAGCAGCCTACCGTCCGGAGCTGCAAGGACAGATACGCAGTATTTT. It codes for CASSLPSGAARTDTQYF.

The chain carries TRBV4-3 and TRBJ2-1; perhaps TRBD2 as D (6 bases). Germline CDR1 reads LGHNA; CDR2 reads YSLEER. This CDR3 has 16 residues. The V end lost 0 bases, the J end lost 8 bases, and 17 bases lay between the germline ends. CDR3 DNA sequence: TGCGCCAGCAGCCAAGACGTCGAAAGGAGGGTCGATGAGCAGTTCTTC. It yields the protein CASSQDVERRVDEQFF.

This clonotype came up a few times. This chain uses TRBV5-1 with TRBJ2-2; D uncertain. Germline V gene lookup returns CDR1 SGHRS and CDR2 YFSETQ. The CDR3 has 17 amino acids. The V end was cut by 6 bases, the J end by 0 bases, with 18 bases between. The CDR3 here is CASTILGRQANTGELFF. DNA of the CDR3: TGCGCCAGCACAATTCTTGGTCGCCAGGCGAACACCGGGGAGCTGTTTTTT.

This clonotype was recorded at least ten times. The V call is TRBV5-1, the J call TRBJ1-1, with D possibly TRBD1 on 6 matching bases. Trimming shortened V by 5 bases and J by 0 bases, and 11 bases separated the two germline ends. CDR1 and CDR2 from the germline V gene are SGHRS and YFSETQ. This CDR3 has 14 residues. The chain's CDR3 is CASSQDSVNTEAFF. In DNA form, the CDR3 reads TGCGCCAGCAGTCAGGACAGCGTGAACACTGAAGCTTTCTTT.

The CDR3 spells CASSLAGGELNTQYF. The DNA for the CDR3 is TGTGCCAGCAGCTTAGCGGGGGGGGAGCTAAATACGCAGTATTTT. V usage is TRBV7-2 and J usage is TRBJ2-3, with 7 bases that match TRBD2. In germline, CDR1 is SGHTA, CDR2 FQGNSA. This CDR3 comprises 15 residues. V trimming: 0 bases; J trimming: 7 bases; junction bases outside the gene matches: 7.

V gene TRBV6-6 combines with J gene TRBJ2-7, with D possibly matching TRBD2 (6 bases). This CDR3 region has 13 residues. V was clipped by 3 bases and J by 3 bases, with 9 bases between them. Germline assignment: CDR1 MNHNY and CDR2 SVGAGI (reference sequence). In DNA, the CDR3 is TGTGCCAGCAGTTATTATAGCGGCTACGAGCAGTACTTC. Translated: CASSYYSGYEQYF.